These 20 T cell receptor beta chains were sequenced from one sample in a study of T cell repertoires in cytomegalovirus infection. TCRdb recomputed calls from the reads with MiXCR, one row per CDR3 protein. Counted here are some 300,000 distinct CDR3 sequences, roughly 16% occurring once; the ten biggest clones make up more than 10%. Sequenced material: PBMCs. These receptors were taken from a human donor in good health (CMV status not recorded). Some clones in this sample may be carry-over from other donors' samples.

The chain links TRBV5-5 to TRBJ1-3; D gene uncertain. V lost 1 base to trimming and J lost 0 bases, with 8 bases between them. The CDR3 runs 15 residues. Per the germline V gene, CDR1 is SGHKS and CDR2 is YYEKEE (reference sequence). The CDR3 loop is CASSLKSSSGNTIYF. CDR3 coding DNA: TGTGCCAGCAGCTTGAAAAGTTCCTCTGGAAACACCATATATTTT.

The sample holds a few counts of this clonotype. The J gene is TRBJ1-2, the V gene TRBV20-1; D is uncertain. Germline assignment: CDR1 DFQATT and CDR2 SNEGSKA (reference sequence). The CDR3 totals 14 residues. Trimming cost V 2 bases and J 8 bases, with 18 bases left between them. CDR3 nucleotides: TGCAGTGCTAGACCGCTCGCCGAGGGTGGGGGCTACACCTTC. This translates into CSARPLAEGGGYTF.

The chain links TRBV28 to TRBJ2-7; TRBD1 matches at 7 bases. The germline V gene has CDR1 MDHEN and CDR2 SYDVKM. With V trimmed by 3 bases and J by 7 bases, 6 bases remained unmatched. The CDR3 contains 13 residues. CDR3 DNA sequence: TGTGCCAGCAGTTTTCCAGGGGGTGGTGAGCAGTACTTC. As protein: CASSFPGGGEQYF.

This rearrangement joins TRBV19 to TRBJ1-4; D is ambiguous. Germline V gives CDR1 LNHDA, CDR2 SQIVND (reference sequence). This CDR3 region has 13 residues. V gave up 0 bases and J gave up 7 bases, with 6 bases separating them. The CDR3 DNA sequence: TGTGCCAGTAGTATAGATCGCGGTGAAAAACTGTTTTTT. Protein: CASSIDRGEKLFF.

This chain connects TRBV28 to TRBJ1-4; TRBD1 matches 7 bases. The germline CDR1 and CDR2 sequences are MDHEN and SYDVKM. The J segment lost 2 bases and the V segment lost 4 bases, leaving 16 bases of the junction unmatched. The length of the CDR3 is 19 residues. The CDR3 protein is CASSSRQGRNTGTNEKLFF. In DNA, the CDR3 is TGTGCCAGCAGTTCCCGACAGGGAAGGAATACTGGGACTAATGAAAAACTGTTTTTT.

This clonotype showed up many times. This chain uses TRBV25-1 with TRBJ2-3, with D unclear. With 5 bases removed from V and 0 bases from J, the gap between germline ends came to 15 bases. CDR1 is MGHDK and CDR2 is SYGVNS in the germline V gene. This CDR3 region has 16 residues. As DNA, the CDR3 is TGTGCCAGCAGTTCTGGACGCACGACTAGCACAGATACGCAGTATTTT. Protein product: CASSSGRTTSTDTQYF. Full variable domain (remainder filled in from reference TRBV25-1 and TRBJ2-3): EADIYQTPRYLVIGTGKKITLECSQTMGHDKMYWYQQDPGMELHLIHYSYGVNSTEKGDLSSESTVSRIRTEHFPLTLESARPSHTSQYLCASSSGRTTSTDTQYFGPGTRLTVL.

The chain has TRBV20-1 and TRBJ2-3; 9 bases fit TRBD2. Germline V gene data show CDR1 as DFQATT and CDR2 as SNEGSKA (reference sequence). The CDR3 has 16 residues. V shed 1 base and J 2 bases; nucleotides not matched to a gene: 7. The CDR3 coding sequence is TGCAGTGCTAGAGTATCGAGCGGGGGGTCCACAGATACGCAGTATTTT. Its translation: CSARVSSGGSTDTQYF.

This clonotype was found many times. The V call is TRBV6-1, the J call TRBJ1-1; D remains unclear. The CDR3 has 12 residues. Germline values: CDR1 MNHNS, CDR2 SASEGT. Trimming pared 7 bases from V and 1 base from J, leaving 7 bases between. CDR3 DNA: TGTGCCAGCAAAAGGCAGAACACTGAAGCTTTCTTT. Encoded protein: CASKRQNTEAFF.

The chain carries TRBV6-6 and TRBJ1-5; perhaps TRBD1 as D (5 bases). Trimming removed 6 bases at V and 0 bases at J, with 12 bases between. Germline lookup yields CDR1 MNHNY and CDR2 SVGAGI (reference sequence). The CDR3 loop spans 15 amino acids. CDR3 in amino acids: CASSPDTISNQPQHF. DNA for the CDR3: TGTGCCAGCAGCCCGGACACTATTAGCAATCAGCCCCAGCATTTT.

Many counts were recorded for this clonotype. This chain connects TRBV7-8 to TRBJ2-1; 7 nucleotides match TRBD2. CDR3 length equals 17 residues. Germline V gives CDR1 SGHVS, CDR2 FQNEAQ. V was pared by 5 bases and J by 4 bases, with 14 bases of the junction left unmatched. In DNA form, the CDR3 reads TGTGCCAGCAGCCCACCCGAGCTAGCGGAAAATTACAATGAGCAGTTCTTC. Its protein product is CASSPPELAENYNEQFF.

On this clonotype itself: This could be a read error, since a much larger clone is one nucleotide away. The V call is TRBV7-2, the J call TRBJ1-1; no clear D. Germline V gives CDR1 SGHTA, CDR2 FQGNSA. The CDR3 spans 14 residues. The CDR3 is CANSSDIVRREAFF. CDR3 nucleotide sequence: TGTGCCAACAGCAGCGATATTGTCCGCCGGGAAGCTTTCTTT.

In its sample, this clonotype was seen many times. The J gene is TRBJ1-4, the V gene TRBV4-2; 10 nucleotides align to TRBD1. J lost 8 bases, V lost 0 bases, and 3 bases had no gene match. This CDR3 is 15 amino acids long. Germline V gene data show CDR1 as LGHNA and CDR2 as YNFKEQ. CDR3: CASSQDRQGAEKLFF. CDR3 DNA sequence: TGTGCCAGCAGCCAAGATAGACAGGGGGCGGAAAAACTGTTTTTT.

This clonotype was seen many times. The chain has TRBV7-2 and TRBJ2-1, with D perhaps assigned TRBD1 or TRBD2 (6 bases each). Trimming left V 4 bases short and J 0 bases short, with 13 bases between. In germline, CDR1 is SGHTA, CDR2 FQGNSA. The length of the CDR3 is 16 residues. CDR3 nucleotide sequence: TGTGCCAGCAGCTATAGGGGGGTAAGCTCCTACAATGAGCAGTTCTTC. As protein: CASSYRGVSSYNEQFF.

This chain links TRBV5-1 with TRBJ2-3; 12 bases agree with TRBD1. With 1 base clipped from V and 4 bases from J, the junction kept 7 bases outside the gene matches. Germline values: CDR1 SGHRS, CDR2 YFSETQ. The CDR3 extends over 17 amino acids. The CDR3 nucleotides read TGCGCCAGCAGCTTGCTCGGGACAGGGGGCCGCCCAGATACGCAGTATTTT. It is translated as CASSLLGTGGRPDTQYF.

This clonotype has only a few counts. This chain connects TRBV4-1 to TRBJ1-4; 7 nucleotides match TRBD1. This CDR3 is built from 16 residues. Losses at the gene ends were 0 bases for V and 8 bases for J; bases not matched to a gene: 9. The V gene's germline CDR1 is MGHRA and CDR2 YSYEKL. The CDR3 is CASSQDRPGGGEKLFF. The DNA of the CDR3 is TGCGCCAGCAGCCAAGATCGTCCAGGGGGTGGCGAAAAACTGTTTTTT.

This clonotype was seen only a few times. The V call is TRBV7-9, the J call TRBJ2-5; 7 bases are a match to TRBD1. This CDR3 has 14 amino acids. Trimming removed 6 bases from V and 2 bases from J; junction bases left unmatched: 6. The germline V gene encodes CDR1 SEHNR and CDR2 FQNEAQ (reference sequence). DNA for the CDR3: TGTGCCAGCAGTCATACAGGGGATCAAGAGACCCAGTACTTC. Amino acid sequence: CASSHTGDQETQYF.

This clonotype occurred many times. The chain combines TRBV4-1 with TRBJ2-5, with 7 bases identical to TRBD1. Germline CDR1 is MGHRA and CDR2 is YSYEKL. The CDR3 extends over 15 amino acids. With 4 bases clipped from V and 7 bases from J, the junction kept 12 bases outside the gene matches. Written as DNA, the CDR3 is TGCGCCAGCAGCCCCCTGGGGACAGTGGCAGGGACCCAGTACTTC. Its protein is CASSPLGTVAGTQYF.

This clonotype was seen repeatedly, ten times or more. The V call is TRBV7-2, the J call TRBJ1-2, with 7 bases identical to TRBD1. The junction had 4 bases not matched to a gene; V was cut back by 0 bases and J by 3 bases. Germline V gene lookup returns CDR1 SGHTA and CDR2 FQGNSA. The CDR3 covers 15 residues. As DNA, the CDR3 is TGTGCCAGCAGCTTAGCCGGCACAGGGGACTATGGCTACACCTTC. Encoded protein: CASSLAGTGDYGYTF.

This clonotype was found many times. V and J are TRBV7-2 and TRBJ1-5, with D hard to call. V dropped 1 base and J dropped 6 bases, with 7 bases sitting between them. Germline CDR1 and CDR2: SGHTA and FQGNSA. The length of the CDR3 is 13 residues. The CDR3 sequence is CASSLGVRQPQHF. CDR3 DNA sequence: TGTGCCAGCAGCTTAGGCGTCCGTCAGCCCCAGCATTTT. Looking up the rest from reference TRBV7-2 and TRBJ1-5 gives the full variable domain: GAGVSQSPSNKVTEKGKDVELRCDPISGHTALYWYRQSLGQGLEFLIYFQGNSAPDKSGLPSDRFSAERTGGSVSTLTIQRTQQEDSAVYLCASSLGVRQPQHFGDGTRLSIL.

This clonotype was counted many times. V gene TRBV7-2 combines with J gene TRBJ1-5, with TRBD1 as a possible D gene (5 bases). The CDR3 runs 13 residues. Trimming stripped 1 base from V and 6 bases from J, with 7 bases between. Germline V gene data show CDR1 as SGHTA and CDR2 as FQGNSA. The CDR3 is CASSLGRGQPQHF. CDR3 coding DNA: TGTGCCAGCAGCTTAGGGAGGGGTCAGCCCCAGCATTTT.